This is a list of T cell receptor beta chains from one sample in a study of CD8 T cells in Susac syndrome. MiXCR, applied by TCRdb to the immunoSEQ multiplex PCR reads, yields one record per CDR3 protein. The data hold approximately 220,000 distinct CDR3 sequences, with around 95% observed a single time. Sequences were obtained from CD4+ T cells from PBMCs. The receptors shown here come from a human donor with multiple sclerosis. CDR3s include the opening cysteine and the closing phenylalanine or tryptophan. The D gene is left open where the match is weak. Rows give clone size only sometimes, using once, few, many, or a class for an expanded clone.

>TRBJ2-5|TRBV7-2|.|TRBD1
TGTGCCAGCAGCAGACAGGGGAGGGAGACCCAGTACTTC
CASSRQGRETQYF
>TRBJ2-5|TRBV5-1|.|TRBD1
TGCGCCAGCAGCTTGGGAGGGGGCCTACAAGAGACCCAGTACTTC
CASSLGGGLQETQYF
>TRBJ2-4|TRBV29-1|.|.
TGCAGCGTTGATACAGGGGAGGGAAACATTCAGTACTTC
CSVDTGEGNIQYF
>TRBJ2-7|TRBV6-5|once|.
TGTGCCAGCAGTCCCGGGACTTTCGAGCAGTACTTC
CASSPGTFEQYF
>TRBJ2-3|TRBV20-1|.|TRBD2
TGCAGTGCTAGTCCCGCTAGCGGGGTCGCAGATACGCAGTATTTT
CSASPASGVADTQYF
>TRBJ2-5|TRBV10-3|.|.
TGTGCCATCAGTGTCTCTGGGGCGGGGGCGCAAGAGACCCAGTACTTC
CAISVSGAGAQETQYF
>TRBJ2-1|TRBV24-1|.|TRBD2
TGTGCCACCAGTGACCCCGGGGGGGAGCAGTTCTTC
CATSDPGGEQFF
>TRBJ2-4|TRBV24-1|once|.
TGTGCCACCACCCCTCAGGGCAAGAAAGTGTACTTC
CATTPQGKKVYF
>TRBJ1-3|TRBV7-3|.|.
TGTGCCAGCAGCTTTAATACAGGACCTTACACCATATATTTT
CASSFNTGPYTIYF
>TRBJ2-7|TRBV20-1|.|.
TGCAGTGCCACCGACCTTGGGGAGCAGTACTTC
CSATDLGEQYF
>TRBJ2-7|TRBV5-6|.|.
TGTGCCAGCAGCTTAAGATCCGAGCAGTACTTC
CASSLRSEQYF
>TRBJ2-5|TRBV20-1|.|.
TGCAGTGCTAGAGGGACAGTCCTAGCCCAAGAGACCCAGTACTTC
CSARGTVLAQETQYF
>TRBJ1-6|TRBV3-1|.|.
TGTGCCAGCAGCGCCAGCAGGGTCGATTCACCCCTCCACTTT
CASSASRVDSPLHF
>TRBJ1-1|TRBV12-5|.|.
TGTGCTAGTGGTTTTAAACAGAGCACTGAAGCTTTCTTT
CASGFKQSTEAFF
>TRBJ2-7|TRBV7-9|.|.
TGTGCCAGCACCAGTACCTACGAGCAGTACTTC
CASTSTYEQYF
>TRBJ2-1|TRBV7-7|.|TRBD2
TGTGCTAGCAGCAATATAGCGGGGGAAGCGAATGAGCAGTTCTTC
CASSNIAGEANEQFF
>TRBJ2-1|TRBV28|.|.
TGTGCCAGCAGGGCACCGGGCCCGACATCCAATGAGCAGTTCTTC
CASRAPGPTSNEQFF
>TRBJ2-7|TRBV20-1|.|.
TGCAGTGCTAGTCCCTTGATGGACGAGCAGTACTTC
CSASPLMDEQYF
>TRBJ2-1|TRBV2|.|.
TGTGCCAGCAGACTGACCAACAATGAGCAGTTCTTC
CASRLTNNEQFF
>TRBJ1-3|TRBV2|.|.
TGTGCCAGCGAGTCGAGCAGAAACACCATATATTTT
CASESSRNTIYF
>TRBJ2-3|TRBV6-1|.|.
TGTGCCAGCAGTCCCAGGCGAGGAGCACAGAGGACAGATACGCAGTATTTT
CASSPRRGAQRTDTQYF
>TRBJ2-3|TRBV6-5|.|TRBD2
TGTGCCAGCAGTTACTCTGGCGGGGGTTGGGATACGCAGTATTTT
CASSYSGGGWDTQYF
>TRBJ2-1|TRBV7-2|.|TRBD1
TGTGCCAGCAGCCCCGCCGGGACAGTGTCCTACAATGAGCAGTTCTTC
CASSPAGTVSYNEQFF
>TRBJ2-1|TRBV24-1|.|.
TGTGCCACCAGTTCGGACAGCTACAATGAGCAGTTCTTC
CATSSDSYNEQFF
>TRBJ1-6|TRBV9|.|.
TGTGCCAGCAGCCCTATAGGACAGCCCAATTCACCCCTCCACTTT
CASSPIGQPNSPLHF
>TRBJ1-5|TRBV6-5|once|TRBD1
TGTGCCAGCAGTCGGGACAGTTTTCAGCCCCAGCATTTT
CASSRDSFQPQHF
>TRBJ2-3|TRBV29-1|.|.
TGCAGCGTGGACCGAGGGGGAGATACGCAGTATTTT
CSVDRGGDTQYF
>TRBJ1-2|TRBV30|.|.
TGTGCCTGGGGGATTGCGAGGGATGGCGGCTACACCTTC
CAWGIARDGGYTF
>TRBJ2-4|TRBV6-5|once|.
TGTGCCAGCAGTTCCGCCAGGGGAAACATTCAGTACTTC
CASSSARGNIQYF
>TRBJ1-6|TRBV27|.|.
TGTGCCAGCATGAGGGACTTCACCCTCCACTTT
CASMRDFTLHF
>TRBJ2-1|TRBV5-1|.|TRBD1
TGCGCCAGCACCGTCGGGACAGGGGGGTTGAATGAGCAGTTCTTC
CASTVGTGGLNEQFF
>TRBJ2-3|TRBV5-1|.|TRBD1
TGCGCCAGCAGCTCCGGGACAGGGACAGATACGCAGTATTTT
CASSSGTGTDTQYF
>TRBJ2-3|TRBV30|.|.
TGTGCCTGGAGGCCGCAGGGAAGAGACCCGGCGGATACGCAGTATTTT
CAWRPQGRDPADTQYF
>TRBJ2-1|TRBV12-3/TRBV12-4|.|.
TGTGCCAGCGGACCCGCCTACAATGAGCAGTTCTTC
CASGPAYNEQFF
>TRBJ1-5|TRBV27|once|.
TGTGCCAGCAGTGAGGGAAATAGCAATCAGCCCCAGCATTTT
CASSEGNSNQPQHF
>TRBJ1-2|TRBV7-2|.|.
TGTGCCAGCAGCCTCCAACCCGGAGCGACCAACTATGGCTACACCTTC
CASSLQPGATNYGYTF
>TRBJ1-1|TRBV5-1|.|.
TGCGCCAGCAGCAACACGGTGAACACTGAAGCTTTCTTT
CASSNTVNTEAFF
>TRBJ1-2|TRBV3-1|.|.
TGTGCCAGCAGCCGGACAGACCACTATGGCTACACCTTC
CASSRTDHYGYTF
>TRBJ2-5|TRBV1|.|.
TGCACCAGCAGCCAAGCTCGGGGCTTGAAAGAGACCCAGTACTTC
CTSSQARGLKETQYF
>TRBJ1-2|TRBV5-4|.|.
TGTGCCAGCAGCTCGGACAGTGTGGGGGGCTACACCTTC
CASSSDSVGGYTF
>TRBJ1-2|TRBV30|.|TRBD1
TGTGCCTGGAGGACAGGGGGATATGATGGCTACACCTTC
CAWRTGGYDGYTF
>TRBJ1-2|TRBV12-3/TRBV12-4|.|.
TGTGCCAGCAGTTTCGCCGCTAACTATGGCTACACCTTC
CASSFAANYGYTF
>TRBJ2-3|TRBV20-1|.|.
TGCAGTGCTAGCGGGTTGGTGGGAGATACGCAGTATTTT
CSASGLVGDTQYF
>TRBJ2-7|TRBV7-8|.|.
TGTGCCAGCAGCTTCCGAGACCGACCCTCCTACGAGCAGTACTTC
CASSFRDRPSYEQYF
>TRBJ2-3|TRBV12-3/TRBV12-4|once|TRBD1
TGTGCCAGCAGTCGTAGCCGGACAGGGTTAAGTACGGATACGCAGTATTTT
CASSRSRTGLSTDTQYF
>TRBJ2-3|TRBV4-2|.|.
TGTGCCAGCAGCCAAGATCTGGATACGCAGTATTTT
CASSQDLDTQYF
>TRBJ1-2|TRBV4-2|.|.
TGTGCCAGCGGAGGGACGTCGGGGGACTATGGCTACACCTTC
CASGGTSGDYGYTF
>TRBJ2-1|TRBV24-1|.|.
TGTGCCACCAGTGATTTCGGATATGAGCAGTTCTTC
CATSDFGYEQFF
>TRBJ2-3|TRBV2|.|TRBD2
TGTGCCAGCAGTGAAGGGGGACTAGCGGCCACAGATACGCAGTATTTT
CASSEGGLAATDTQYF